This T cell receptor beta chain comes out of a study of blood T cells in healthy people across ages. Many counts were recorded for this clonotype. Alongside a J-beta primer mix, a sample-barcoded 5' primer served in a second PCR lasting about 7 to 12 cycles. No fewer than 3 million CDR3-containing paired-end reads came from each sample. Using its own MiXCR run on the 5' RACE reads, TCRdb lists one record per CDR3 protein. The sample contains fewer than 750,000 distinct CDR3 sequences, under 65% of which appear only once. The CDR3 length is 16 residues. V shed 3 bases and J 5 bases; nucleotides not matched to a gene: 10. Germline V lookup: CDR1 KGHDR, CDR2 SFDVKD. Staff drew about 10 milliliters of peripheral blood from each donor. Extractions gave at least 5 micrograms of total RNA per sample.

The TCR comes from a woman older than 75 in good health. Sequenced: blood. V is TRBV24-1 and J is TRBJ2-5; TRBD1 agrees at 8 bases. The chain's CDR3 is CATSDPNDRGGETQYF. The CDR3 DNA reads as TGTGCCACCAGTGATCCTAATGACAGGGGTGGCGAGACCCAGTACTTC.